This entry concerns a single T cell receptor (beta chain). Its antigen is currently unknown. The source of the sample is a study of shared clonotypes between healthy human individuals. Nashville, Tennessee was home to all donors, who were Caucasian adults. The sorted-subset replicate PCRs were given around 200 ng DNA, which is roughly 30,000 T cell genomes. The assay was immunoSEQ multiplex PCR, and TCRdb's table has in-frame clones only and misses some. The sample gives about 1 million clones, more than 65% of which show up once; approximately 1.5% is in the top ten. Deletions cut 1 base from V and 6 bases from J, with 6 bases between. The length of the CDR3 is 12 residues. Germline loops: CDR1 MGHDK, CDR2 SYGVNS. Overall study results and limits: Clonotypes that were shared across a handful of donors made up approximately 5.1% of naive CD4 clonotypes.

The genes are TRBV25-1 and TRBJ1-2; D unresolved. The source of this sequence is a man aged 18 to 29 in good health. Sequencing input: memory CD4+ T cells sorted from blood. Subset noted: CD45RA-negative fraction. CDR3 residues: CASSESGNGYTF. DNA of the CDR3: TGTGCCAGCAGTGAATCCGGGAATGGCTACACCTTC.